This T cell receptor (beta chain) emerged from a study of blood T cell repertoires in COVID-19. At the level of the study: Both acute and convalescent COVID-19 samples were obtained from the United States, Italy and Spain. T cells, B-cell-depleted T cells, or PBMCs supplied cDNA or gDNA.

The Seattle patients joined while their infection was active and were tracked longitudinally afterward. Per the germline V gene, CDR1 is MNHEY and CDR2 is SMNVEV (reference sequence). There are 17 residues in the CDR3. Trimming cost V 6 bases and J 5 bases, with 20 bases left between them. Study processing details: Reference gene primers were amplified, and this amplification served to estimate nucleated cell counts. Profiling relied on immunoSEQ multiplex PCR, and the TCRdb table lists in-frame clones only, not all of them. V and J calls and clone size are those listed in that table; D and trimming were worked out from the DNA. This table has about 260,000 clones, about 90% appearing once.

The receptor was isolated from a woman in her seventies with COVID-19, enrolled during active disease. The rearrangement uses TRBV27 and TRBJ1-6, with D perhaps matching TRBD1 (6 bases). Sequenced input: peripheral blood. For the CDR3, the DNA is TGTGCCAGCAGCCCCTGGCGAACAGGGCTTCATAATTCACCCCTCCACTTT. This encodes CASSPWRTGLHNSPLHF.